The clone carrying this T cell receptor beta chain was counted at least ten times. The antigen is not known. The sample comes from a study of T cells after yellow fever vaccination. Study results and limitations: Peak timing came faster in the weaker secondary response, day 5 versus 15.

TCRdb reprocessed the 5' RACE reads with MiXCR, giving one entry per CDR3 protein. The sample yields about 63,000 distinct CDR3 sequences, approximately 8% seen once. The germline gives CDR1 MNHEY, CDR2 SVGEGT. The V end lost 7 bases, the J end lost 0 bases, and 16 bases lay between the germline ends. CDR3 length: 16 amino acids. The sample in question was CD8+ T cells sorted from PBMCs, obtained 15 days after the yellow fever booster vaccination. This receptor was identified in a man younger than 40 who received the YFV17D yellow fever vaccine. The V and J genes are TRBV6-2 or TRBV6-3 and TRBJ2-1; a possible D gene is TRBD2 (5 bases). CDR3 protein: CASTPIGSASYNEQFF. The CDR3 DNA is TGTGCCAGCACCCCTATAGGGAGTGCCTCCTACAATGAGCAGTTCTTC.